Each of the 26 T cell receptor beta chains below was sequenced from the same sample in a study. TCRdb reprocessed the RT-PCR reads with MiXCR, giving one entry per CDR3 protein. The data contain 550,000 to 750,000 distinct CDR3 sequences, 12% to 15% of them singletons. The material sequenced was memory CD4+ T cells from blood. These TCRs come from a female donor in good health, serving as a healthy control.

A few counts support this clonotype. The CDR3 loop reads CASSLQRLAGGSDTQYF. CDR3 sequence (DNA): TGTGCCAGCAGCTTACAACGACTAGCGGGGGGATCAGATACGCAGTATTTT. This chain uses TRBV7-2 with TRBJ2-3; 13 bases are shared with TRBD2. The CDR3 is 17 residues long. The germline CDR1 and CDR2 sequences are SGHTA and FQGNSA. The trim removed 2 bases at V and 4 bases at J, leaving 6 bases unmatched. Full variable domain (rest looked up from reference TRBV7-2 and TRBJ2-3): GAGVSQSPSNKVTEKGKDVELRCDPISGHTALYWYRQSLGQGLEFLIYFQGNSAPDKSGLPSDRFSAERTGGSVSTLTIQRTQQEDSAVYLCASSLQRLAGGSDTQYFGPGTRLTVL.

The rearrangement uses TRBV11-1 and TRBJ1-2; TRBD1 is a possible D gene (5 bases). V was shortened by 5 bases and J by 2 bases, with 12 bases between the two germline ends. The CDR3 loop spans 14 amino acids. From germline, CDR1 is SGHAT and CDR2 FQDESV (reference sequence). The CDR3 bases are TGTGCCAGCAGCCGCAGCCGGGACAACTATGGCTACACCTTC. It encodes CASSRSRDNYGYTF.

This clonotype was seen repeatedly, ten times or more. The rearrangement joins TRBV5-6 to TRBJ2-7; a weak D match, TRBD1 (7 bases). The V gene's germline CDR1 is SGHDT and CDR2 YYEEEE. Between the trimmed V and J ends, which lost 0 bases and 0 bases, there was a span of 16 bases. The CDR3 covers 17 residues. CDR3 sequence (DNA): TGTGCCAGCAGCTTGGTGGCAGGGGGGTTTAACTCCTACGAGCAGTACTTC. It codes for CASSLVAGGFNSYEQYF.

The rearrangement joins TRBV24-1 to TRBJ2-3; D unclear. The CDR3 sequence is 11 residues long. Germline V gene data show CDR1 as KGHDR and CDR2 as SFDVKD. The V end lost 4 bases, the J end lost 4 bases, and 2 bases lay between the germline ends. The CDR3 DNA reads TGTGCCACCAGTGAAGCAGATACGCAGTATTTT. It is translated as CATSEADTQYF.

This clonotype was counted between two and nine times. J is TRBJ1-5 and V is TRBV29-1; D possibly corresponds to TRBD1 (5 bases). The CDR3 spans 12 residues. V was pared by 6 bases and J by 3 bases, with 9 bases between. Germline V gene data show CDR1 as SQVTM and CDR2 as ANQGSEA. DNA of the CDR3: TGCAGCGTGAGGGACGACAATCAGCCCCAGCATTTT. Its translation: CSVRDDNQPQHF.

The CDR3 DNA follows: TGTGCCAGCAGAAGGACAGCGGCGAACACTGAAGCTTTCTTT. Its protein product is CASRRTAANTEAFF. This rearrangement joins TRBV27 to TRBJ1-1, with a possible D match to TRBD1 (6 bases). Germline lookup yields CDR1 MNHEY and CDR2 SMNVEV (reference sequence). The length of the CDR3 is 14 residues. V was pared by 6 bases and J by 1 base, with 12 bases between.

CDR3 DNA sequence: TGTGCCAGCAGTGGGACAGGGGTAGATACGCAGTATTTT. Its translation is CASSGTGVDTQYF. V gene TRBV25-1 combines with J gene TRBJ2-3; 9 nucleotides line up with TRBD1. There are 13 residues in the CDR3. J was trimmed by 5 bases and V by 4 bases; bases with no gene match: 1. The germline V gene has CDR1 MGHDK and CDR2 SYGVNS. The whole variable domain, filled in from reference TRBV25-1 and TRBJ2-3, reads EADIYQTPRYLVIGTGKKITLECSQTMGHDKMYWYQQDPGMELHLIHYSYGVNSTEKGDLSSESTVSRIRTEHFPLTLESARPSHTSQYLCASSGTGVDTQYFGPGTRLTVL.

The J gene is TRBJ2-2, the V gene TRBV7-2, with 7 bases aligning to TRBD2. This CDR3 has 16 residues. V was pared by 1 base and J by 3 bases, with 5 bases of the junction left unmatched. Germline loops: CDR1 SGHTA, CDR2 FQGNSA. CDR3 sequence: CASSLVRDYYTGELFF. CDR3 sequence (DNA): TGTGCCAGCAGCTTAGTCCGGGACTATTACACCGGGGAGCTGTTTTTT.

This clonotype appeared many times. The chain employs TRBV29-1 and TRBJ2-2; 7 bases agree with TRBD2. The CDR3 length is 11 residues. Germline V lookup: CDR1 SQVTM, CDR2 ANQGSEA. CDR3 sequence reads: CCGGNTGELFF. In DNA, the CDR3 is TGCTGCGGGGGGAACACCGGGGAGCTGTTTTTT.

V and J are TRBV15 and TRBJ1-2; D is uncertain. Germline V CDR1 and CDR2: LNHNV, YYDKDF (reference sequence). V dropped 3 bases and J dropped 3 bases, with 11 bases sitting between them. The CDR3 totals 14 residues. Here the CDR3 DNA reads TGTGCCACCAGCAGTGGGCGGGGAGACTATGGCTACACCTTC. Translation gives CATSSGRGDYGYTF.

V gene TRBV18 combines with J gene TRBJ2-7; D perhaps matches TRBD1 (5 bases). Germline V lookup: CDR1 KGHSH, CDR2 LQKENI. V lost 2 bases, J lost 1 base, and 9 bases lay in between. There are 14 residues in the CDR3. In nucleotides, the CDR3 is TGTGCCAGCTCACCAAATCCAGGGTCCTACGAGCAGTACTTC. As protein: CASSPNPGSYEQYF.

This CDR3 reads CASSSPGTSGRIGTDTQYF. The CDR3 DNA reads TGTGCCAGCAGCTCGCCCGGGACTAGCGGGAGGATCGGCACAGATACGCAGTATTTT. The V call is TRBV7-2, the J call TRBJ2-3; TRBD2 agrees at 15 bases. This CDR3 contains 19 residues. Per the germline V gene, CDR1 is SGHTA and CDR2 is FQGNSA. The J segment lost 1 base and the V segment lost 4 bases, leaving 9 bases of the junction unmatched.

This clonotype was counted at least ten times. J is TRBJ2-1 and V is TRBV29-1, with D uncertain. CDR1 and CDR2 from the germline V gene are SQVTM and ANQGSEA. CDR3 size: 15 residues. Trimming took off 4 bases at V and 0 bases at J, with 13 bases between the two ends. CDR3 protein: CSVAEGPSSYNEQFF. The CDR3 DNA sequence: TGCAGCGTTGCTGAAGGCCCGAGCTCCTACAATGAGCAGTTCTTC.

The rearrangement links TRBV6-6 to TRBJ1-2; 10 nucleotides line up with TRBD1. There are 15 residues in the CDR3. Germline V gene lookup returns CDR1 MNHNY and CDR2 SVGAGI (reference sequence). After removal of 5 bases from V and 2 bases from J, the junction contained 5 bases not matched to a gene. The CDR3 here is CASSDWGQGNYGYTF. CDR3 in DNA: TGTGCCAGCAGTGACTGGGGACAGGGGAACTATGGCTACACCTTC.

V usage is TRBV24-1 and J usage is TRBJ2-5; possibly TRBD2 for D (5 bases). Germline values: CDR1 KGHDR, CDR2 SFDVKD. The CDR3 has 13 amino acids. V lost 6 bases and J 2 bases, leaving 9 bases between the germline ends. For the CDR3, the DNA is TGTGCCACCAGTACTAGTCATCAAGAGACCCAGTACTTC. Its protein product is CATSTSHQETQYF.

This clonotype was seen many times. This chain uses TRBV20-1 with TRBJ2-3; 10 bases line up with TRBD1. The CDR3 is 14 amino acids. The V gene end was trimmed by 5 bases and the J gene end by 5 bases; junction bases not matched to a gene: 7. Germline V lookup: CDR1 DFQATT, CDR2 SNEGSKA (reference sequence). The DNA for the CDR3 is TGCAGTGCTTCTCGGGGGACAGGGGAAGATACGCAGTATTTT. It yields the protein CSASRGTGEDTQYF.

This clonotype was seen more than once but under ten times. The V gene is TRBV6-6, the J gene TRBJ1-4; 10 positions agree with TRBD1. The V gene's germline CDR1 is MNHNY and CDR2 SVGAGI (reference sequence). Trimming took 5 bases from V and 7 from J; bases not matched to a gene: 13. This CDR3 contains 17 residues. The CDR3 DNA reads TGTGCCAGCAGTCCTCGGGACAGGGGCATTAAGGGTGAAAAACTGTTTTTT. Its protein is CASSPRDRGIKGEKLFF.

J is TRBJ1-2 and V is TRBV12-3 or TRBV12-4, with 9 positions matching TRBD1. This CDR3 has 15 amino acids. J lost 4 bases, V lost 6 bases, and 9 bases had no gene match. CDR3 coding DNA: TGTGCCAGCAGCTTATCACAGGGGGCTAGCTATGGCTACACCTTC. Its translation: CASSLSQGASYGYTF.

The chain combines TRBV18 with TRBJ2-7; possibly TRBD1 or TRBD2 for D (7 bases each). Germline V gene sequence: CDR1 KGHSH, CDR2 LQKENI. This CDR3 comprises 15 residues. The V and J ends lost 3 bases and 4 bases respectively, with 16 bases between them. This chain's CDR3 is CASSPGGTVVYEQYF. In nucleotides, the CDR3 is TGTGCCAGCTCACCGGGGGGGACAGTCGTATACGAGCAGTACTTC.

There are many counts of this clonotype. The chain uses TRBV5-1 and TRBJ2-3, with D uncertain. The CDR3 spans 11 residues. CDR1 is SGHRS and CDR2 is YFSETQ in the germline V gene. The V and J ends lost 4 bases and 4 bases respectively, with 4 bases between them. In nucleotides, the CDR3 is TGCGCCAGCAGCGGGTCAGATACGCAGTATTTT. The encoded protein is CASSGSDTQYF.

There are many counts of this clonotype. The chain recombines TRBV5-5 with TRBJ2-1; perhaps TRBD1 as D (5 bases). This CDR3 comprises 16 residues. The V end lost 0 bases, the J end lost 2 bases, and 12 bases lay between the germline ends. Germline V gene lookup returns CDR1 SGHKS and CDR2 YYEKEE (reference sequence). The CDR3 sequence is CASSLAFDRTYNEQFF. The CDR3 DNA sequence: TGTGCCAGCAGCTTGGCCTTCGACAGAACCTACAATGAGCAGTTCTTC.

The gene calls are TRBV18 and TRBJ1-1; 9 bases are a match to TRBD1. Trimming removed 2 bases from V and 8 bases from J; junction bases left unmatched: 9. Germline assignment: CDR1 KGHSH and CDR2 LQKENI. The CDR3 runs to 15 residues. CDR3 bases: TGTGCCAGCTCACCATCGATTTGGACAGGGGTGGAAGCTTTCTTT. It codes for CASSPSIWTGVEAFF.

CDR3 in DNA: TGTGCCAGCAGCTCCTCAGGGGGGGCTTCCACTGAAGCTTTCTTT. It encodes CASSSSGGASTEAFF. The chain uses TRBV11-2 and TRBJ1-1; 7 bases map to TRBD1. Per germline, CDR1 SGHAT and CDR2 FQNNGV. Trimming took 4 bases from V and 4 from J; bases not matched to a gene: 9. The CDR3 totals 15 residues. The full variable domain, with the rest looked up from reference TRBV11-2 and TRBJ1-1, is EAGVAQSPRYKIIEKRQSVAFWCNPISGHATLYWYQQILGQGPKLLIQFQNNGVVDDSQLPKDRFSAERLKGVDSTLKIQPAKLEDSAVYLCASSSSGGASTEAFFGQGTRLTVV.

CDR3 nucleotides: TGCAGCGTTGAAGCAGATACGCAGTATTTT. Amino acid sequence: CSVEADTQYF. The genes are TRBV29-1 and TRBJ2-3; D gene unclear. Germline CDR1 SQVTM, CDR2 ANQGSEA. This CDR3 is built from 10 residues. The ends were cut back, 1 base at V and 4 bases at J, with 0 bases in the middle.

This clonotype was detected only a few times. The V gene is TRBV5-1, the J gene TRBJ2-1; 11 positions match TRBD2. The CDR3 contains 16 residues. V lost 1 base, J lost 8 bases, and 8 bases stayed unmatched. In germline, CDR1 is SGHRS, CDR2 YFSETQ. The CDR3 reads CASSLRPSGRLDEQFF. The CDR3 bases are TGCGCCAGCAGCTTGCGGCCTAGCGGGAGGTTGGATGAGCAGTTCTTC.

This clonotype was observed a few times. The chain uses TRBV10-1 and TRBJ1-2; D is perhaps TRBD1 (6 bases). Trimming left V 6 bases short and J 4 bases short, with 12 bases between. Germline assignment: CDR1 WNHNN and CDR2 SYGVQD (reference sequence). The CDR3 runs 13 residues. The CDR3 nucleotides read TGCGCCAGCAGGCACAGGGTGCGCTATGGCTACACCTTC. The encoded protein is CASRHRVRYGYTF.